This TCR beta chain is from a study of lymphopenia after photon versus proton radiotherapy. For this clone: Its antigen is currently unknown.

The method was immunoSEQ multiplex PCR; TCRdb's version includes in-frame clones alone and lacks a portion of them. The repertoire has 40,000 to 45,000 clones, 86% of them found once; the top ten carry about a tenth. Germline CDR1 reads MNHEY; CDR2 reads SMNVEV (reference sequence). The CDR3 sequence is 14 residues long. V lost 5 bases and J 7 bases, leaving 17 bases between the germline ends. Study-level points and caveats: Proton therapy kept repertoires fairly stable, unlike photons, which gained effector/memory cells.

This sequence originates from a woman aged 70-85 years with pancreatic cancer. Some clones in this sample may be carry-over from other donors' samples. The rearrangement uses TRBV27 and TRBJ1-1; possible D gene TRBD1, 5 bases. The source material was peripheral blood, sampled from a patient treated with proton-based radiotherapy. The CDR3 DNA is TGTGCCAGCAGTCCCCTCGCCAGGGAGGGTGAAGCTTTCTTT. Residues: CASSPLAREGEAFF.